This record looks at one T cell receptor (beta chain) sequence and its context. Using immunoSEQ multiplex PCR, the repertoire was profiled, and TCRdb retains in-frame clones only, with some absent. The sample holds about 1.5 million clones; under 99% are singletons and the top ten take roughly 0.42%. This sample stems from a study of shared clonotypes between healthy human individuals. The CDR3 totals 14 residues. Germline loops: CDR1 LNHDA, CDR2 SQIVND (reference sequence). V was shortened by 3 bases and J by 5 bases, with 14 bases between the two germline ends. The receptor comes from a man aged 25-45 years in good health. Sequencing was done on a sample of naive CD4+ T cells sorted from blood. Subset in this sample: CD45RA+ positively selected. J is TRBJ2-7 and V is TRBV19, with D tentatively TRBD1 or TRBD2 (6 bases each). DNA for the CDR3: TGTGCCAGTAGTATCCATAGGGGGGCCGACGAGCAGTACTTC. This translates into CASSIHRGADEQYF.